This TCR beta chain was found in a study of Tregs in tolerant kidney transplant recipients. Clones were sequenced by immunoSEQ multiplex PCR, and TCRdb holds only the in-frame ones, with some missing. The repertoire holds tens of thousands of clones, with 91% as singletons. To note about this clone: Its cognate antigen is unknown.

Unstimulated Tregs (CD4+CD25+CD127-) and CD4+CD25- non-Tregs were sorted from PBMCs. Study-wide results and limits: Biological reproducibility was not directly addressed, but technical replication error appeared minimal. Few patients were studied, so findings need validation in larger groups. The most relevant donor-specific Treg TCRbeta repertoire apparently came from expansion with activated donor B cells.

The sequencing sample was made of Tregs from blood. This receptor was identified in a human donor in good health.

The CDR3 bases are TGCGCCAGCAGAACTTGGACAGGGGTTGATACTGAAGCTTTCTTT. It specifies CASRTWTGVDTEAFF. The J gene is TRBJ1-1, the V gene TRBV5-1; 9 bases line up with TRBD1. The trim removed 5 bases at V and 5 bases at J, leaving 10 bases unmatched. Germline V gene lookup returns CDR1 SGHRS and CDR2 YFSETQ. The CDR3 has 15 amino acids.